This is a list of T cell receptor beta chains from one sample in a study of cytomegalovirus exposure and HLA in healthy donors. Assay: immunoSEQ multiplex PCR; the TCRdb copy retains only in-frame clones and omits some. There are about 200,000 clones in the sample; about four fifths occur only once, and approximately 0.39% lies in the top ten. Sequencing input: PBMCs. Receptor source: a male donor in good health and CMV-seropositive. The CDR3 runs from the conserved cysteine through the conserved F or W. D genes are given only for firm matches. Clone size is stated in some rows and not others, as once, few, many or a class when expanded.

>TRBJ2-2|TRBV19|-|-
CASSIQRAGELFF
TGTGCCAGTAGTATCCAGAGGGCCGGGGAGCTGTTTTTT
>TRBJ1-1|TRBV7-2|-|-
CASSFLGASTEAFF
TGTGCCAGCAGCTTCTTGGGGGCGAGCACTGAAGCTTTCTTT
>TRBJ1-1|TRBV19|-|-
CASSIDRGSTEAFF
TGTGCCAGTAGTATAGATCGGGGGTCCACTGAAGCTTTCTTT
>TRBJ2-6|TRBV18|-|-
CASSPAVSGANVLTF
TGTGCCAGCTCACCAGCAGTCTCTGGGGCCAACGTCCTGACTTTC
>TRBJ1-5|TRBV6-6|-|-
CASSSNQPQHF
TGTGCCAGCAGTTCAAATCAGCCCCAGCATTTT
>TRBJ2-7|TRBV5-1|-|TRBD2
CASSLVGAGGLSRREQYF
TGCGCCAGCAGCTTGGTTGGGGCGGGGGGGCTGTCTCGGCGCGAGCAGTACTTC
>TRBJ2-3|TRBV18|few|TRBD1
CASSPYTRQGLTDTQYF
TGTGCCAGCTCACCCTACACAAGACAGGGGCTCACAGATACGCAGTATTTT
>TRBJ2-7|TRBV30|-|-
CAWGVRGEQYF
TGTGCCTGGGGCGTCCGGGGCGAGCAGTACTTC
>TRBJ1-2|TRBV6-5|-|-
CASSYGQEADGYTF
TGTGCCAGCAGTTACGGGCAAGAAGCCGATGGCTACACCTTC
>TRBJ2-7|TRBV15|-|TRBD1
CATSRKSPGQGGEQYF
TGTGCCACCAGCAGAAAAAGCCCGGGACAGGGTGGCGAGCAGTACTTC
>TRBJ1-6|TRBV7-3|-|-
CASSSGGGPNSPLHF
TGTGCCAGCAGTTCCGGGGGGGGTCCGAATTCACCCCTCCACTTT
>TRBJ2-1|TRBV7-3|-|TRBD2
CASSFSFGLAEYNEQFF
TGTGCCAGCAGCTTCAGTTTTGGACTAGCGGAATACAATGAGCAGTTCTTC
>TRBJ2-3|TRBV4-3|-|TRBD2
CASSQDGGAGGSTDTQYF
TGCGCCAGCAGCCAAGATGGAGGGGCGGGGGGTAGCACAGATACGCAGTATTTT
>TRBJ2-5|TRBV4-3|-|-
CASSQVLLAETQYF
TGCGCCAGCAGCCAAGTGCTGCTGGCTGAGACCCAGTACTTC
>TRBJ1-1|TRBV28|-|-
CASSLVNAGLNTEAFF
TGTGCCAGCAGTTTGGTAAACGCAGGGTTGAACACTGAAGCTTTCTTT
>TRBJ1-5|TRBV18|-|-
CASSDSREQPQHF
TGTGCCAGCTCAGATTCCCGGGAACAGCCCCAGCATTTT
>TRBJ1-1|TRBV10-3|-|-
CAISEVSVVAFF
TGTGCCATCAGTGAGGTTTCGGTCGTGGCTTTCTTT
>TRBJ2-7|TRBV10-2|-|TRBD2
CASRATGLAYYEQYF
TGCGCCAGCAGAGCGACGGGACTAGCGTACTACGAGCAGTACTTC
>TRBJ1-2|TRBV7-2|-|-
CASSLWTQKDGYTF
TGTGCCAGCAGCTTATGGACTCAAAAGGATGGCTACACCTTC
>TRBJ2-6|TRBV7-2|-|TRBD1
CASSLAAVARGGANVLTF
TGTGCCAGCAGCTTAGCTGCGGTAGCCAGGGGGGGGGCCAACGTCCTGACTTTC
>TRBJ1-1|TRBV27|-|-
CASSPTGQWAEAFF
TGTGCCAGCAGTCCGACAGGCCAGTGGGCTGAAGCTTTCTTT
>TRBJ2-4|TRBV7-2|-|-
CASVGGTGPDIQYF
TGTGCCAGCGTCGGCGGGACCGGTCCAGACATTCAGTACTTC
>TRBJ1-1|TRBV5-1|-|-
CASSPRRGWTEAFF
TGCGCCAGCAGCCCGCGAAGGGGATGGACTGAAGCTTTCTTT
>TRBJ2-2|TRBV2|-|TRBD2
CASSELAGGAGELFF
TGTGCCAGCAGCGAACTAGCGGGAGGGGCCGGGGAGCTGTTTTTT
>TRBJ2-7|TRBV23-1|-|-
CASSQSGQAGSYEQYF
TGCGCCAGCAGTCAATCGGGGCAGGCAGGGTCCTACGAGCAGTACTTC
>TRBJ2-1|TRBV7-6|once|TRBD1
CASSTDRDGEQFF
TGTGCCAGCAGCACGGACAGGGACGGTGAGCAGTTCTTC
>TRBJ2-1|TRBV14|-|-
CASSQTGSSYNEQFF
TGTGCCAGCAGCCAAACGGGGAGCTCCTACAATGAGCAGTTCTTC
>TRBJ2-1|TRBV7-2|-|-
CASSTHRTYNEQFF
TGTGCCAGCAGCACCCACAGGACCTACAATGAGCAGTTCTTC
>TRBJ2-7|TRBV30|-|-
CAWSFQAYHGGQQYF
TGTGCCTGGAGTTTCCAGGCGTACCACGGGGGTCAGCAGTACTTC
>TRBJ1-2|TRBV4-2|-|TRBD1
CASSHYPGQGRQQYGDASTGGYTF
TGTGCCAGCAGCCATTACCCGGGACAGGGGAGGCAACAGTATGGAGACGCCTCTACTGGTGGCTACACCTTC
>TRBJ2-3|TRBV9|-|-
CASSVVTTGGTQYF
TGTGCCAGCAGCGTAGTCACAACCGGCGGTACGCAGTATTTT
>TRBJ2-4|TRBV5-4|-|-
CASSLRGRAEYF
TGTGCCAGCAGCCTTAGGGGTCGGGCCGAGTACTTC
>TRBJ2-7|TRBV4-2|once|-
CASSPGGTLPTYEQYF
TGTGCCAGCAGCCCCGGGGGTACACTACCAACCTACGAGCAGTACTTC
>TRBJ2-5|TRBV11-3|-|-
CASSLASPSYQETQYF
TGTGCCAGCAGCTTAGCGAGTCCTTCTTACCAAGAGACCCAGTACTTC
>TRBJ1-2|TRBV5-6|once|-
CASSLVYGQTTYGYTF
TGTGCCAGCAGCTTGGTTTATGGACAGACCACCTATGGCTACACCTTC
>TRBJ2-5|TRBV7-8|-|-
CASSLSGRCQETQYF
TGTGCCAGCAGCCTTAGCGGACGGTGCCAAGAGACCCAGTACTTC
>TRBJ1-4|TRBV27|-|-
CASSFQGKTEREKLFF
TGTGCCAGCAGTTTTCAGGGGAAGACGGAAAGAGAAAAACTGTTTTTT
>TRBJ2-3|TRBV27|-|-
CASSLLGSTDTQYF
TGTGCCAGCAGTTTATTGGGCAGTACAGATACGCAGTATTTT
>TRBJ2-1|TRBV19|-|-
CASSARDLTRNEQFF
TGTGCCAGTAGTGCCCGGGACTTGACGCGCAATGAGCAGTTCTTC
>TRBJ2-3|TRBV25-1|-|-
CASSEQMTVTDTQYF
TGTGCCAGCAGTGAACAGATGACAGTCACAGATACGCAGTATTTT
>TRBJ2-5|TRBV15|-|TRBD2
CATSRTSGRPIRPQETQYF
TGTGCCACCAGCAGGACTAGCGGGAGACCTATCCGCCCCCAAGAGACCCAGTACTTC
>TRBJ2-2|TRBV5-4|-|-
CASSRGAGEAGELFF
TGTGCCAGCAGCCGGGGGGCGGGAGAGGCCGGGGAGCTGTTTTTT
>TRBJ2-1|TRBV7-3|-|-
CASSTAGVYNEQFF
TGTGCCAGCAGCACAGCGGGTGTCTACAATGAGCAGTTCTTC
>TRBJ2-7|TRBV9|-|TRBD2
CASSVASTSGGYEQYF
TGTGCCAGCAGCGTAGCTTCGACTAGCGGGGGCTACGAGCAGTACTTC
>TRBJ2-4|TRBV28|-|TRBD2
CASRTGTSGLNIQYF
TGTGCCAGCAGAACCGGGACTAGCGGCCTAAACATTCAGTACTTC